This passage covers 11 T cell receptor beta chains from one sample sequenced in a study of vaccination effects on CD4 cells after COVID-19. Culture proceeded for 10 days, and CD4+ T cells were then isolated. Either the mRNA-1273 or the BNT162b2 vaccine was given to participants as two doses. The antigens of these receptors remain unknown. The repertoire was sequenced with immunoSEQ multiplex PCR; TCRdb's copy has only in-frame clones and lacks some. The sample carries approximately 66,000 clones, 70% to 80% recorded once. Material: CD4+ T cells from PBMCs cultured without peptide, obtained after COVID-19 vaccination. These TCRs come from a human donor who received a COVID-19 vaccine.

This clone was found a few times. The chain uses TRBV15 and TRBJ1-6; no reliable D call. CDR1 and CDR2 from the germline V gene are LNHNV and YYDKDF (reference sequence). The CDR3 sequence is 14 residues long. V was clipped by 1 base and J by 6 bases, with 7 bases between them. DNA for the CDR3: TGTGCCACCAGCAGAGGCCAGCCTAATTCACCCCTCCACTTT. Protein: CATSRGQPNSPLHF.

A few counts support this clone. The J gene is TRBJ1-1, the V gene TRBV7-3; D not resolved. Germline V gene data show CDR1 as SGHTA and CDR2 as FQGTGA. Trimming removed 5 bases at V and 4 bases at J, with 14 bases between. The CDR3 loop spans 14 amino acids. The CDR3 region has the DNA TGTGCCAGCAGCCCTGACATTGGGAGCACTGAAGCTTTCTTT. This encodes CASSPDIGSTEAFF. The full variable domain, in which reference TRBV7-3 and TRBJ1-1 provide the parts outside the CDR3, is GAGVSQTPSNKVTEKGKYVELRCDPISGHTALYWYRQSLGQGPEFLIYFQGTGAADDSGLPNDRFFAVRPEGSVSTLKIQRTERGDSAVYLCASSPDIGSTEAFFGQGTRLTVV.

The chain couples TRBV4-2 to TRBJ1-2; D not certain. The CDR3 loop spans 13 amino acids. V was clipped by 0 bases and J by 8 bases, with 10 bases between them. CDR1 is LGHNA and CDR2 is YNFKEQ in the germline V gene. CDR3 region: CASSQEGFEGYTF. The CDR3 region has the DNA TGTGCCAGCAGCCAAGAGGGGTTTGAAGGCTACACCTTC.

The chain employs TRBV30 and TRBJ1-2; D is perhaps TRBD1 (6 bases). The CDR3 spans 16 residues. Germline V gives CDR1 GTSNPN, CDR2 SVGIG (reference sequence). Trimming removed 7 bases from V and 0 bases from J, with 21 bases in between. The DNA for the CDR3 is TGTGCCTCCCTCCGGGACAAGAAGCTATCTAACTATGGCTACACCTTC. It encodes CASLRDKKLSNYGYTF.

This clone has just one count. The same CDR3 also results from other DNA sequences found in this sample. This rearrangement joins TRBV24-1 to TRBJ1-5; D not certain. Germline CDR1 and CDR2: KGHDR and SFDVKD. The CDR3 spans 14 residues. The V and J ends lost 2 bases and 4 bases respectively, with 8 bases between them. The CDR3 is CATSDSRTNQPQHF. Written as DNA, the CDR3 is TGTGCCACCAGTGATTCCCGAACGAATCAGCCCCAGCATTTT.

The chain carries TRBV11-2 and TRBJ1-1, with D possibly TRBD1 on 5 matching bases. The CDR3 contains 15 residues. Trimming took 1 base from V and 3 from J, leaving 12 bases between them. Germline-derived CDR1 and CDR2 are SGHAT and FQNNGV. CDR3 amino acids: CASSLAGGIYTEAFF. CDR3 nucleotides: TGTGCCAGCAGCTTAGCGGGGGGGATCTACACTGAAGCTTTCTTT.

This clone was seen a single time. CDR3 sequence: CASSRQGTANEKLFF. In nucleotides, the CDR3 is TGTGCCAGCAGTAGACAGGGGACGGCTAATGAAAAACTGTTTTTT. The V gene is TRBV6-5, the J gene TRBJ1-4, with TRBD1 matching over 8 bases. The germline V gene has CDR1 MNHEY and CDR2 SVGAGI. With V trimmed by 5 bases and J by 3 bases, 5 bases remained unmatched. CDR3 length: 15 amino acids.

The rearrangement joins TRBV18 to TRBJ1-6; 7 bases are a match to TRBD1. This CDR3 has 15 amino acids. CDR1 is KGHSH and CDR2 is LQKENI in the germline V gene. V shed 6 bases and J 7 bases; nucleotides not matched to a gene: 9. The CDR3 region is CASSPTQGINSPLHF. CDR3 nucleotides: TGTGCCAGCTCGCCAACACAGGGGATCAATTCACCCCTCCACTTT. The full variable domain, rest sourced from reference TRBV18 and TRBJ1-6, is NAGVMQNPRHLVRRRGQEARLRCSPMKGHSHVYWYRQLPEEGLKFMVYLQKENIIDESGMPKERFSAEFPKEGPSILRIQQVVRGDSAAYFCASSPTQGINSPLHFGNGTRLTVT.

This clone showed up just once. The rearrangement uses TRBV13 and TRBJ1-4; D is undetermined. Germline V CDR1 and CDR2: PRHDT, FYEKMQ (reference sequence). V gave up 0 bases and J gave up 0 bases, with 11 bases separating them. This CDR3 is 17 amino acids long. CDR3 region: CASSLGSAHATNEKLFF. CDR3 nucleotide sequence: TGTGCCAGCAGCTTAGGGTCAGCCCACGCAACTAATGAAAAACTGTTTTTT.

The chain recombines TRBV11-2 with TRBJ2-4; D possibly corresponds to TRBD1 (5 bases). The germline V gene encodes CDR1 SGHAT and CDR2 FQNNGV. CDR3 length equals 16 residues. V dropped 5 bases and J dropped 2 bases, with 16 bases sitting between them. CDR3 sequence: CASSPTIDSTKNIQYF. The CDR3 DNA reads as TGTGCCAGCAGCCCGACCATAGACAGCACCAAAAACATTCAGTACTTC.

This clone was picked up a small number of times. This chain connects TRBV7-2 to TRBJ1-3, with D possibly TRBD1 on 5 matching bases. The CDR3 covers 14 residues. Trimming removed 3 bases from V and 0 bases from J, with 6 bases in between. Germline V gene data show CDR1 as SGHTA and CDR2 as FQGNSA. The CDR3 nucleotides read TGTGCCAGCAGCTTCGGGGGCTCTGGAAACACCATATATTTT. This gives the protein CASSFGGSGNTIYF.